The entry below describes one T cell receptor beta chain. The antigen is not known. These data are taken from a study of shared clonotypes between healthy human individuals. Original processing methods: ImmunoSEQ output held junction-only sequences without quality scores, so filtering differed. This table comes from immunoSEQ multiplex PCR, and its TCRdb copy is limited to in-frame clones, with some not included. V, J and clone size are taken as reported in that table, and D and trimming were inferred from the DNA itself. The sample lists around 600,000 clones, around 97% occurring once. Points from the study as a whole: Depth of sequencing was expected to influence donor clonotype sharing.

Free of recent acute infections or vaccinations, the donors were healthy HIV-negative adults. The specimen sequenced was naive CD4+ T cells sorted from blood. Stated subset: CD45RA+ positively selected. The receptor was derived from a woman in her 30s in good health.

In DNA, the CDR3 is TGTGCCAGCAGCCCTCATTCTACAGGGCTCAATCAGCCCCAGCATTTT. Residues: CASSPHSTGLNQPQHF. The chain combines TRBV7-3 with TRBJ1-5; maybe TRBD1 (6 bases). The length of the CDR3 is 16 residues. Trimming cost V 5 bases and J 3 bases, with 17 bases left between them. The V gene's germline CDR1 is SGHTA and CDR2 FQGTGA.